One and the same sample provided the 23 T cell receptor beta chains below, sequenced in a study of blood T cell repertoires in COVID-19. Produced via immunoSEQ multiplex PCR; TCRdb's table is partial and in-frame only. Here the sample spans just over 150,000 clones, about 80% being singletons. Sequencing used peripheral blood. The receptors shown here come from a man between 60 and 70 years old with acute or convalescent COVID-19.

The V call is TRBV27, the J call TRBJ1-1; maybe TRBD1 (5 bases). The CDR3 covers 16 residues. Germline-derived CDR1 and CDR2 are MNHEY and SMNVEV (reference sequence). The germline V and J ends were trimmed by 6 bases and 0 bases, with 17 bases remaining between them. CDR3 in amino acids: CASSLRGGAMNTEAFF. The CDR3 DNA reads TGTGCCAGCAGCCTAAGGGGAGGAGCCATGAACACTGAAGCTTTCTTT.

The sample holds one count of this clone. This chain links TRBV27 with TRBJ2-3, with 10 bases matching TRBD2. Germline V gives CDR1 MNHEY, CDR2 SMNVEV (reference sequence). There are 15 residues in the CDR3. Trimming at V came to 6 bases and at J to 4 bases, leaving 7 bases not matched to a gene. DNA of the CDR3: TGTGCCAGCAGCCCCCAGCGGGGGGGATCAGATACGCAGTATTTT. Translating gives CASSPQRGGSDTQYF.

J is TRBJ1-2 and V is TRBV6-4; possible D gene TRBD1, 5 bases. Germline V gene data show CDR1 as MRHNA and CDR2 as SNTAGT. The CDR3 runs 14 residues. V was pared by 5 bases and J by 8 bases, with 18 bases between. For the CDR3, the DNA is TGTGCCAGCAGTACCTCGGGGGACGCTGGCGGCTACACCTTC. Protein product: CASSTSGDAGGYTF.

The rearrangement links TRBV19 to TRBJ2-3; D is possibly TRBD2 (5 bases). This CDR3 region has 13 residues. CDR1 is LNHDA, CDR2 SQIVND, per germline (reference sequence). Trimming took off 5 bases at V and 4 bases at J, with 10 bases between the two ends. CDR3 DNA: TGTGCCAGTAGTCTCGACTACCCAGATACGCAGTATTTT. Its protein product is CASSLDYPDTQYF. Full variable domain (missing parts from reference TRBV19 and TRBJ2-3): DGGITQSPKYLFRKEGQNVTLSCEQNLNHDAMYWYRQDPGQGLRLIYYSQIVNDFQKGDIAEGYSVSREKKESFPLTVTSAQKNPTAFYLCASSLDYPDTQYFGPGTRLTVL.

V is TRBV5-4 and J is TRBJ2-3, with 10 bases lining up with TRBD2. The J segment lost 5 bases and the V segment lost 5 bases, leaving 5 bases of the junction unmatched. The length of the CDR3 is 14 residues. Germline assignment: CDR1 SGHNT and CDR2 YYREEE (reference sequence). CDR3 bases: TGTGCCAGCAGACCAAGCGGGGGGGGAGATACGCAGTATTTT. This codes for CASRPSGGGDTQYF.

The rearrangement links TRBV6-2 or TRBV6-3 to TRBJ2-7; 7 bases agree with TRBD2. CDR3 length: 14 residues. Trimming at V came to 6 bases and at J to 6 bases, leaving 11 bases not matched to a gene. Germline lookup yields CDR1 MNHEY and CDR2 SVGEGT. The CDR3 DNA reads as TGTGCCAGCAGCCACCGACTAGCCCGCTCCGAGCAGTACTTC. It translates to CASSHRLARSEQYF.

The chain is built from TRBV4-2 and TRBJ2-3, with 7 bases lining up with TRBD2. CDR3 size: 15 residues. Germline values: CDR1 LGHNA, CDR2 YNFKEQ. V lost 4 bases to trimming and J lost 6 bases; unmatched junction nucleotides: 10. CDR3 sequence: CASSRGSGAVDTQYF. In DNA form, the CDR3 reads TGTGCCAGCAGCCGAGGAAGCGGGGCAGTCGATACGCAGTATTTT.

The chain carries TRBV2 and TRBJ1-4; D is uncertain. The CDR3 runs 13 residues. Trimming took off 7 bases at V and 7 bases at J, with 13 bases between the two ends. The germline V gene encodes CDR1 SNHLY and CDR2 FYNNEI. In DNA, the CDR3 is TGTGCCAGCATAGTACAGCCCACTGAAAAACTGTTTTTT. Translating it yields CASIVQPTEKLFF.

The V gene is TRBV6-5, the J gene TRBJ2-7; TRBD2 might be the D (5 bases). V was clipped by 3 bases and J by 7 bases, with 13 bases between them. CDR3 size: 13 residues. Germline lookup yields CDR1 MNHEY and CDR2 SVGAGI. CDR3 sequence reads: CASSYQRGREQYF. The CDR3 DNA is TGTGCCAGCAGTTATCAACGGGGTCGTGAGCAGTACTTC.

This chain connects TRBV3-1 (or the pseudogene TRBV3-2) to TRBJ2-1; perhaps TRBD1 as D (6 bases). Germline CDR1 reads LGHDT; CDR2 reads YNNKEL (reference sequence). The CDR3 consists of 15 residues. Trimming removed 8 bases from V and 2 bases from J, with 16 bases in between. In DNA, the CDR3 is TGTGCCAGCTGGCCATCCGGACAGCCCTACAATGAGCAGTTCTTC. Protein: CASWPSGQPYNEQFF.

This sequence joins TRBV5-4 and TRBJ1-4; possibly TRBD1 for D (5 bases). Trimming took off 4 bases at V and 8 bases at J, with 12 bases between the two ends. This CDR3 contains 13 residues. Germline V gene lookup returns CDR1 SGHNT and CDR2 YYREEE (reference sequence). The CDR3 nucleotides are TGTGCCAGCAGCCGGGACTTGGGGGAAAAACTGTTTTTT. This codes for CASSRDLGEKLFF.

The J gene is TRBJ2-1, the V gene TRBV7-9; no clear D gene. V dropped 4 bases and J dropped 9 bases, with 13 bases sitting between them. The length of the CDR3 is 13 residues. In germline, CDR1 is SEHNR, CDR2 FQNEAQ (reference sequence). CDR3 nucleotides: TGTGCCAGCAGCTCGTTTGTTGACTTTGAGCAGTTCTTC. As protein: CASSSFVDFEQFF.

The chain carries TRBV2 and TRBJ2-3; TRBD2 matches 10 bases. The CDR3 loop spans 16 amino acids. With V trimmed by 6 bases and J by 3 bases, 9 bases remained unmatched. CDR1 is SNHLY and CDR2 is FYNNEI in the germline V gene. Here the CDR3 reads CASRDSGRFWTDTQYF. Written as DNA, the CDR3 is TGTGCCAGCAGAGATAGCGGGAGGTTCTGGACAGATACGCAGTATTTT.

This chain connects TRBV7-9 to TRBJ1-2; TRBD1 agrees at 12 bases. V shed 2 bases and J 7 bases; nucleotides not matched to a gene: 5. Germline CDR1 reads SEHNR; CDR2 reads FQNEAQ (reference sequence). The CDR3 is 15 residues long. CDR3 DNA sequence: TGTGCCAGCAGCTTAATGGGACAGGGGGCTCGTGGCTACACCTTC. It is translated as CASSLMGQGARGYTF.

The gene calls are TRBV11-2 and TRBJ2-2; TRBD1 matches at 7 bases. Trimming took 7 bases from V and 5 from J; bases not matched to a gene: 7. Germline V CDR1 and CDR2: SGHAT, FQNNGV. The CDR3 is made up of 14 amino acids. In DNA form, the CDR3 reads TGTGCCAGCACACAGGGGTTGCGGACCGGGGAGCTGTTTTTT. Translated, it gives CASTQGLRTGELFF. The complete variable domain, with remaining parts taken from reference TRBV11-2 and TRBJ2-2, reads EAGVAQSPRYKIIEKRQSVAFWCNPISGHATLYWYQQILGQGPKLLIQFQNNGVVDDSQLPKDRFSAERLKGVDSTLKIQPAKLEDSAVYLCASTQGLRTGELFFGEGSRLTVL.

Here the CDR3 DNA reads TGTGCCAGCAGCCAATCCTGGACAGGGGGCAATGAAAAACTGTTTTTT. Residues: CASSQSWTGGNEKLFF. The chain joins TRBV4-2 to TRBJ1-4; TRBD1 agrees at 11 bases. V shed 2 bases and J 5 bases; nucleotides not matched to a gene: 4. Per the germline V gene, CDR1 is LGHNA and CDR2 is YNFKEQ. The CDR3 totals 16 residues.

This chain links TRBV7-9 with TRBJ1-2; no clear D. V was trimmed by 7 bases and J by 8 bases, leaving 20 bases between them. Germline V gives CDR1 SEHNR, CDR2 FQNEAQ (reference sequence). This CDR3 is 14 amino acids long. CDR3 sequence: CASTGPEGSRGYTF. The CDR3 nucleotides read TGTGCCAGCACCGGGCCCGAGGGTAGTCGAGGCTACACCTTC.

V usage is TRBV18 and J usage is TRBJ1-3; unclear D gene. This CDR3 spans 15 amino acids. Germline V gene data show CDR1 as KGHSH and CDR2 as LQKENI. Trimming cost V 2 bases and J 1 base, with 9 bases left between them. CDR3 sequence reads: CASSPSTLSGNTIYF. As DNA, the CDR3 is TGTGCCAGCTCACCAAGCACACTATCTGGAAACACCATATATTTT.

V is TRBV7-9 and J is TRBJ1-6; 9 bases align to TRBD1. Trimming removed 1 base from V and 7 bases from J; junction bases left unmatched: 2. The germline gives CDR1 SEHNR, CDR2 FQNEAQ (reference sequence). CDR3 length equals 15 residues. The CDR3 DNA sequence: TGTGCCAGCAGCTTAGGGGACAGGGACAATTCACCCCTCCACTTT. Amino acids: CASSLGDRDNSPLHF.

The chain couples TRBV15 to TRBJ1-4; possibly TRBD1 for D (6 bases). V gave up 4 bases and J gave up 8 bases, with 26 bases separating them. The CDR3 has 18 amino acids. Germline CDR1 LNHNV, CDR2 YYDKDF (reference sequence). The CDR3 DNA reads TGTGCCACCAGCATACAGGGAAACCTGACCTGGTCTCAGGAAAAACTGTTTTTT. Residues: CATSIQGNLTWSQEKLFF.

This chain links TRBV10-3 with TRBJ1-5, with D possibly matching TRBD1 (5 bases). V was shortened by 0 bases and J by 3 bases, with 9 bases between the two germline ends. CDR3 length: 15 amino acids. Germline CDR1 ENHRY, CDR2 SYGVKD. This CDR3 reads CAISESGLPNQPQHF. DNA for the CDR3: TGTGCCATCAGTGAGTCGGGGCTCCCCAATCAGCCCCAGCATTTT.

V and J are TRBV20-1 and TRBJ2-1; TRBD2 matches 9 bases. V gave up 3 bases and J gave up 12 bases; unmatched junction bases: 9. This CDR3 spans 13 amino acids. The germline gives CDR1 DFQATT, CDR2 SNEGSKA (reference sequence). CDR3 DNA: TGCAGTGCTAGTCCGGACTGGCGGGGGGGGCAGTTCTTC. Protein: CSASPDWRGGQFF.

The chain uses TRBV5-4 and TRBJ1-2; D not certain. The CDR3 has 13 amino acids. The V and J ends lost 0 bases and 4 bases respectively, with 7 bases between them. Germline lookup yields CDR1 SGHNT and CDR2 YYREEE (reference sequence). The CDR3 spells CASSLAGSYGYTF. The CDR3 nucleotides are TGTGCCAGCAGCTTGGCCGGGTCCTATGGCTACACCTTC.